This TCR beta chain comes out of a study of regulatory T cells in long-lasting Graves disease. As for the study in general: Positive TSH receptor antibodies alongside over 5 years of antithyroid drugs were what marked Graves' disease as persistent.

TCR beta libraries were built with iRepertoire HTBI primers and Arm-PCR of CDR3 regions. As handled by the study authors: Identification of gene segments yielded around 63 TRBV and more than eleven TRBJ across samples. Each CDR3 protein gets one entry after TCRdb re-called the multiplex PCR reads with MiXCR. These V and J calls are TCRdb output, not the study's own analysis. This table holds about 470,000 distinct CDR3 sequences, approximately 21% found once. This clonotype has a count of ten or more. Its antigen remains unknown. The CDR3 sequence is 12 residues long. V lost 2 bases, J lost 6 bases, and 1 base stayed unmatched. Germline CDR1 reads MDHEN; CDR2 reads SYDVKM. Sample time point: persistent/refractory GD, antithyroid drugs over 5 years with positive TRAb. Construction of the TCR library relied on RNA isolated from PBMCs. Whole-study results and caveats: TRBV28 was favored in persistent disease, as were TRBJ1-2 and TRBJ2-5. Among the persistent patients, 2,500 to 3,500 public clonotypes were shared, more than the approximately 1,000 shared among new patients.

This clonotype was sampled from a female donor with Graves disease. The specimen comprised peripheral blood mononuclear cells (PBMCs), sampled when the disease was refractory, from a patient treated with antithyroid drugs. This chain uses TRBV28 with TRBJ2-7; 7 bases are shared with TRBD1. The CDR3 nucleotides read TGTGCCAGCAGTTTAAACAGGGGCGAGCAGTACTTC. It yields the protein CASSLNRGEQYF.